What follows describes a single T cell receptor (beta chain). The ends lost 1 base at V and 7 bases at J; junction bases unmatched: 3. The CDR3 consists of 13 residues. The sample originates from a study of blood T cell repertoires in COVID-19. Study-level background: Material from acute and convalescent COVID-19 was sourced from the United States, Italy and Spain. From T cells, B-cell-depleted T cells, or PBMCs came the material, which was cDNA or gDNA.

Per the authors' pipeline: Cell counts per sample came from amplifying reference gene primers. Profiling relied on immunoSEQ multiplex PCR, and the TCRdb table lists in-frame clones only, not all of them. That table supplies the V and J calls and clone size; D and trimming were determined from the DNA. This table has about 45,000 clones, 83% appearing once. The sequence came from a man older than 75 in a cohort sampled during active COVID-19. The sequenced sample consisted of peripheral blood. V and J are TRBV12-3 or TRBV12-4 and TRBJ1-2; 7 nucleotides agree with TRBD1. The CDR3 protein is CASSLEGGLGYTF. The DNA of the CDR3 is TGTGCCAGCAGTTTAGAAGGGGGCCTTGGCTACACCTTC.